The 12 T cell receptor beta chains below all came from one sample that was sequenced in a study of cytomegalovirus exposure and HLA in healthy donors. Amplification used 60 Vbeta primers and 13 Jbeta primers. TCRdb's table, derived via immunoSEQ multiplex PCR, lists solely in-frame clones and lacks some. The sample consists of 150,000 to 200,000 clones, approximately 80% of them appearing once. The material sequenced was PBMCs. The source is a woman between 40 and 55 years old in good health and CMV-seronegative.

CDR3 sequence reads: CASSQARDTQYF. The DNA of the CDR3 is TGTGCCAGCAGCCAAGCCAGAGATACGCAGTATTTT. The chain recombines TRBV4-2 with TRBJ2-3; no reliable D call. V dropped 1 base and J dropped 5 bases, with 4 bases sitting between them. The CDR3 runs 12 residues. Germline CDR1 and CDR2: LGHNA and YNFKEQ.

The table lists this clone with a count of one. The chain carries TRBV23-1 and TRBJ2-7, with D possibly being TRBD1 (5 bases). TRBV23-1 is flagged as an ORF with uncertain function. The CDR3 consists of 13 residues. V dropped 4 bases and J dropped 3 bases, with 10 bases sitting between them. The CDR3 region has the DNA TGCGCCAGCAGTCGGCTTAGGGGCTACGAGCAGTACTTC. It yields the protein CASSRLRGYEQYF.

This chain connects TRBV11-1 to TRBJ2-5, with D possibly TRBD1 on 6 matching bases. Germline lookup yields CDR1 SGHAT and CDR2 FQDESV (reference sequence). CDR3 length: 13 amino acids. The V end lost 4 bases, the J end lost 9 bases, and 15 bases lay between the germline ends. The CDR3 sequence is CASSSGQLNSQYF. The CDR3 DNA reads as TGTGCCAGCAGCTCCGGACAGCTTAACTCCCAGTACTTC. Using reference TRBV11-1 and TRBJ2-5 for the parts outside the CDR3, the full variable domain is EAEVAQSPRYKITEKSQAVAFWCDPISGHATLYWYRQILGQGPELLVQFQDESVVDDSQLPKDRFSAERLKGVDSTLKIQPAELGDSAMYLCASSSGQLNSQYFGPGTRLLVL.

This chain uses TRBV7-3 with TRBJ1-6, with TRBD1 matching over 7 bases. The germline gives CDR1 SGHTA, CDR2 FQGTGA. The J segment lost 18 bases and the V segment lost 4 bases, leaving 9 bases of the junction unmatched. The CDR3 extends over 12 amino acids. DNA of the CDR3: TGTGCCAGCAGCTCTCCCCCGGGACAGAACCACTTT. It codes for CASSSPPGQNHF. The full variable domain, in which reference TRBV7-3 and TRBJ1-6 provide the parts outside the CDR3, is GAGVSQTPSNKVTEKGKYVELRCDPISGHTALYWYRQSLGQGPEFLIYFQGTGAADDSGLPNDRFFAVRPEGSVSTLKIQRTERGDSAVYLCASSSPPGQNHFGNGTRLTVT.

J is TRBJ2-7 and V is TRBV7-8; D is possibly TRBD2 (6 bases). Between the trimmed V and J ends, which lost 1 base and 5 bases, there was a span of 15 bases. The CDR3 totals 15 residues. From germline, CDR1 is SGHVS and CDR2 FQNEAQ. The CDR3 bases are TGTGCCAGCAGCTTAGGCGGCGGGCGGGGCGACGAGCAGTACTTC. Translated, it gives CASSLGGGRGDEQYF.

This clone appeared a single time. This chain connects TRBV6-5 to TRBJ2-7; 8 bases line up with TRBD1. The CDR3 is made up of 15 amino acids. V lost 6 bases and J lost 2; bases outside the gene matches: 9. Germline assignment: CDR1 MNHEY and CDR2 SVGAGI. Written as DNA, the CDR3 is TGTGCCAGCAGCCGCACCCTGGGACAGGCCTACGAGCAGTACTTC. Its translation is CASSRTLGQAYEQYF.

V usage is TRBV14 and J usage is TRBJ2-5, with 7 bases matching TRBD1. The junction had 6 bases not matched to a gene; V was cut back by 4 bases and J by 7 bases. Germline V gene lookup returns CDR1 SGHDN and CDR2 FVKESK. This CDR3 has 13 residues. The CDR3 DNA reads as TGTGCCAGCAGCCTACAGGGGATCGGGACCCAGTACTTC. This translates into CASSLQGIGTQYF.

Regarding this clone: Compared with germline, one end of the junction differs, possibly owing to a read error. The gene calls are TRBV7-9 and TRBJ1-1; no firm D call. This CDR3 has 16 amino acids. Germline loops: CDR1 SEHNR, CDR2 FQNEAQ (reference sequence). The CDR3 nucleotides read TGTTCCAGCAGCTTAGACTTCGTATCAGGGAACACTGAAGCTTTCTTT. Encoded protein: CSSSLDFVSGNTEAFF.

The sample holds a few counts of this clone. The chain has TRBV7-9 and TRBJ2-3, with 8 nucleotides matching TRBD2. Germline V gene lookup returns CDR1 SEHNR and CDR2 FQNEAQ (reference sequence). V lost 7 bases to trimming and J lost 5 bases; unmatched junction nucleotides: 11. The length of the CDR3 is 15 residues. The CDR3 region has the DNA TGTGCCAGCACCGAGGACAGCGGGAGAAGAGATACGCAGTATTTT. Translating gives CASTEDSGRRDTQYF.

V gene TRBV7-2 combines with J gene TRBJ2-3, with D possibly matching TRBD2 (6 bases). Germline CDR1 and CDR2: SGHTA and FQGNSA. V lost 4 bases and J 2 bases, leaving 10 bases between the germline ends. The CDR3 spans 14 residues. The CDR3 DNA reads TGTGCCAGCAGCTCAGAGCGGGCCACAGATACGCAGTATTTT. Translation: CASSSERATDTQYF.

In this sample, this clone turned up a few times. The chain is built from TRBV19 and TRBJ2-7; the match to TRBD1 covers 10 bases. Germline CDR1 is LNHDA and CDR2 is SQIVND (reference sequence). The CDR3 has 15 amino acids. Losses at the gene ends were 4 bases for V and 3 bases for J; bases not matched to a gene: 6. Here the CDR3 reads CASSTRDRGFYEQYF. The CDR3 region has the DNA TGTGCCAGTAGTACAAGGGACAGGGGCTTCTACGAGCAGTACTTC.

This clone came up once. CDR3 in amino acids: CASSLDRERPATDTQYF. CDR3 DNA sequence: TGTGCCAGCAGCTTAGATCGCGAAAGACCAGCGACAGATACGCAGTATTTT. V gene TRBV11-3 combines with J gene TRBJ2-3; D is uncertain. Germline CDR1 SGHNT, CDR2 YENEEA. The CDR3 has 17 amino acids. Trimming cost V 0 bases and J 3 bases, with 16 bases left between them.